One and the same sample provided the 14 T cell receptor beta chains below, sequenced in a study of vaccination effects on CD4 cells after COVID-19. The antigens of these receptors remain unknown. Viral peptide pools were used in the ViraFEST assay to expand antigen-specific CD4+ T cells, and sequencing came afterward. With more than 9 days of culture completed, CD4+ T cells were isolated. Participants were given two doses of BNT162b2 or mRNA-1273 vaccine. Sequenced by immunoSEQ multiplex PCR; TCRdb stores in-frame clones only, minus some. The repertoire has more than 60,000 clones, 74% of them found once; the top ten carry about 1.4%. This sample comprised CD4+ T cells from PBMCs cultured with HCoV-229E spike peptides, obtained after COVID-19 vaccination. The receptors derive from a human donor who received a COVID-19 vaccine.

The J gene is TRBJ1-5, the V gene TRBV30, with D unclear. This CDR3 spans 15 amino acids. V lost 1 base, J lost 2 bases, and 12 bases lay in between. Germline V gene sequence: CDR1 GTSNPN, CDR2 SVGIG (reference sequence). The CDR3 sequence is CAWSAPHVGNQPQHF. The CDR3 DNA follows: TGTGCCTGGAGTGCCCCACATGTCGGCAATCAGCCCCAGCATTTT.

The chain joins TRBV5-1 to TRBJ2-5; D gene unclear. V gave up 0 bases and J gave up 2 bases, with 8 bases separating them. This CDR3 comprises 14 residues. The germline gives CDR1 SGHRS, CDR2 YFSETQ. CDR3: CASSLGQLQETQYF. CDR3 in DNA: TGCGCCAGCAGCTTGGGGCAGCTACAAGAGACCCAGTACTTC.

This chain connects TRBV3-1 (or the pseudogene TRBV3-2) to TRBJ1-2; maybe TRBD1 (5 bases). The CDR3 length is 14 residues. V was clipped by 6 bases and J by 8 bases, with 19 bases between them. The germline V gene encodes CDR1 LGHDT and CDR2 YNNKEL (reference sequence). This CDR3 reads CASRQTGTTEGYTF. In nucleotides, the CDR3 is TGTGCCAGCAGGCAAACCGGGACCACCGAGGGCTACACCTTC.

The V gene is TRBV18, the J gene TRBJ2-7; 9 bases map to TRBD1. CDR1 and CDR2 from the germline V gene are KGHSH and LQKENI. The CDR3 is 16 residues long. V lost 2 bases and J lost 0; bases outside the gene matches: 5. The CDR3: CASSPTGGTFSYEQYV. The DNA for the CDR3 is TGTGCCAGCTCACCAACAGGGGGCACCTTCTCCTACGAGCAGTACGTC.

This chain links TRBV19 with TRBJ1-4, with D maybe TRBD1 (6 bases). The V gene lost 6 bases and the J gene lost 7 bases, with 21 bases spanning the gap. Germline CDR1 LNHDA, CDR2 SQIVND (reference sequence). The CDR3 extends over 16 amino acids. The CDR3 nucleotides are TGTGCCAGTAGCGGCCAGAGGACAGTGGATTCTGAAAAACTGTTTTTT. Translated, it gives CASSGQRTVDSEKLFF.

The J gene is TRBJ1-5, the V gene TRBV6-5; D is uncertain. CDR3 length: 14 residues. V was shortened by 7 bases and J by 6 bases, with 16 bases between the two germline ends. Germline CDR1 MNHEY, CDR2 SVGAGI. The DNA for the CDR3 is TGTGCCAGCAAATCGCCCGCCGGTTCTCAGCCCCAGCATTTT. It yields the protein CASKSPAGSQPQHF.

This rearrangement joins TRBV2 to TRBJ1-6; D perhaps matches TRBD1 (6 bases). The CDR3 contains 15 residues. V lost 2 bases to trimming and J lost 6 bases, with 11 bases between them. The germline CDR1 and CDR2 sequences are SNHLY and FYNNEI. The CDR3: CASSEQGRGNSPLHF. The CDR3 DNA follows: TGTGCCAGCAGTGAACAGGGGAGAGGTAATTCACCCCTCCACTTT.

This sequence joins TRBV5-4 and TRBJ2-5, with 7 bases fitting TRBD2. The CDR3 is made up of 15 amino acids. The V gene end was trimmed by 4 bases and the J gene end by 5 bases; junction bases not matched to a gene: 11. Germline-derived CDR1 and CDR2 are SGHNT and YYREEE (reference sequence). Here the CDR3 reads CASSGGGAGRETQYF. The CDR3 nucleotides read TGTGCCAGCAGCGGGGGGGGAGCGGGGCGTGAGACCCAGTACTTC.

The chain has TRBV10-3 and TRBJ2-2; unclear D gene. Germline V CDR1 and CDR2: ENHRY, SYGVKD. CDR3 length: 13 amino acids. Deletions cut 0 bases from V and 10 bases from J, with 9 bases between. DNA of the CDR3: TGTGCCATCAGTGAGTCGGTGGGCATGGAGCTGTTTTTT. This sequence encodes CAISESVGMELFF.

J is TRBJ2-1 and V is TRBV3-1 (or the pseudogene TRBV3-2); D not certain. In germline, CDR1 is LGHDT, CDR2 YNNKEL (reference sequence). Trimming left V 1 base short and J 6 bases short, with 7 bases between. The CDR3 sequence is 13 residues long. The CDR3 nucleotides read TGTGCCAGCAGCCAAGTGGGGTCCAATGAGCAGTTCTTC. Its protein product is CASSQVGSNEQFF.

The genes are TRBV6-5 and TRBJ1-1, with unresolved D. Germline V CDR1 and CDR2: MNHEY, SVGAGI. V lost 4 bases and J lost 1, with 16 bases in between. The CDR3 has 16 residues. The CDR3 sequence: CASSLRQTFSNTEAFF. DNA of the CDR3: TGTGCCAGCAGTTTACGACAAACTTTCTCGAACACTGAAGCTTTCTTT.

The genes are TRBV7-2 and TRBJ1-5; no definite D call. The V and J ends lost 1 base and 4 bases respectively, with 5 bases between them. The CDR3 totals 13 residues. Germline V gene lookup returns CDR1 SGHTA and CDR2 FQGNSA. CDR3 DNA: TGTGCCAGCAGCTTAGGCAGGAATCAGCCCCAGCATTTT. Its protein is CASSLGRNQPQHF.

The chain joins TRBV19 to TRBJ1-2; D unresolved. The V gene's germline CDR1 is LNHDA and CDR2 SQIVND (reference sequence). The CDR3 spans 13 residues. V was cut by 3 bases and J by 2 bases, with 7 bases left in between. The DNA for the CDR3 is TGTGCCAGTAGTATCCTGGAGAACTATGGCTACACCTTC. Its protein is CASSILENYGYTF. The variable domain in full, with the rest retrieved from reference TRBV19 and TRBJ1-2, is DGGITQSPKYLFRKEGQNVTLSCEQNLNHDAMYWYRQDPGQGLRLIYYSQIVNDFQKGDIAEGYSVSREKKESFPLTVTSAQKNPTAFYLCASSILENYGYTFGSGTRLTVV.

The chain recombines TRBV24-1 with TRBJ2-2, with 8 nucleotides matching TRBD1. This CDR3 spans 14 amino acids. Trimming removed 10 bases from V and 3 bases from J; junction bases left unmatched: 6. From germline, CDR1 is KGHDR and CDR2 SFDVKD. Here the CDR3 reads CATMDRAHTGELFF. For the CDR3, the DNA is TGTGCCACGATGGACAGGGCGCACACCGGGGAGCTGTTTTTT.